The present T cell receptor (beta chain) was sequenced within a study of T-cell memory formation after mild COVID-19. Trimming took 4 bases from V and 8 from J, leaving 11 bases between them. This CDR3 region has 13 residues. Germline CDR1 KGHDR, CDR2 SFDVKD. TCRdb re-analysed the 5' RACE reads in MiXCR, keeping a single row per CDR3 protein. The sample holds about 560,000 distinct CDR3 sequences, 15% to 20% seen once. The sample taken for sequencing was PBMCs or a T cell subset sorted from them (not recorded which). The TCR sequence derives from an adult woman who had mild COVID-19 (a few samples of this study predate the infection). Cell type and time point are not known. The chain employs TRBV24-1 and TRBJ2-1; no clear D gene. The CDR3 coding sequence is TGTGCCACCAGTGACCCCAATGCCCATGAGCAGTTCTTC. Amino acids: CATSDPNAHEQFF.